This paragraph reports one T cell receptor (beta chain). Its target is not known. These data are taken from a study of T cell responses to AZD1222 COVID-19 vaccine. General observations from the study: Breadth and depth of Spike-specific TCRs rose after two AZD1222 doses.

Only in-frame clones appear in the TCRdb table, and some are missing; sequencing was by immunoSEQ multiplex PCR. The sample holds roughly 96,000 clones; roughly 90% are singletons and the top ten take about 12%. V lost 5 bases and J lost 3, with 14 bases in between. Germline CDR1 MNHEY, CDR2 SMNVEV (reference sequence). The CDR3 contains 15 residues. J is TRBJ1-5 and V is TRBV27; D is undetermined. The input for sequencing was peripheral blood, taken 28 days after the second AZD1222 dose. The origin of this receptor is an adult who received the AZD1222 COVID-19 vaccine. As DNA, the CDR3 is TGTGCCAGCAGTCTTTACGACGGATCCAATCAGCCCCAGCATTTT. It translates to CASSLYDGSNQPQHF.